This TCR beta chain was retrieved from a study of human T cells and chemical hapten exposure. Study-level information: Enrolled patients were predominantly female and had alopecia areata, totalis or universalis.

This sample's time point: patch test 2, 6 weeks after DPC sensitization. Treatment noted: therapeutic diphenylcyclopropenone sensitization with weekly scalp DPC. Alopecia patients, 18 to 70 years old and DPC-suitable, served as donors. Study findings and constraints: Versus controls, expanded TCRs had significantly more large CDR3 similarity clusters.

This clonotype turned up a few times. Its antigen is unidentified. The germline V gene encodes CDR1 SGHTA and CDR2 FQGNSA. V was trimmed by 3 bases and J by 3 bases, leaving 6 bases between them. This CDR3 is built from 13 residues. TCRdb recomputed calls from the RACE reads with MiXCR, one row per CDR3 protein. The data contain about 78,000 distinct CDR3 sequences, 7.5% to 9.5% of them singletons. This specimen consisted of whole blood, obtained in connection with sensitization to the hapten diphenylcyclopropenone (DPC). This clonotype originated in a woman aged 45-65 years with alopecia areata. Some clones in this sample may be carry-over from other donors' samples. The V call is TRBV7-2, the J call TRBJ1-5; D remains unclear. CDR3 in DNA: TGTGCCAGCAGCTTTTTCCCCAATCAGCCCCAGCATTTT. Protein product: CASSFFPNQPQHF.